This TCR beta chain was identified in a study of blood T cell repertoires in COVID-19. Across the whole study: Recovered status in Cohort 3 required two negative PCRs, clearance, or symptom resolution.

Adults between roughly 18 and 89 years of age took part from under 30 US areas. Cohort allocation depended upon clinical history that participants reported. As handled by the study authors: The authors estimated nucleated cell counts from reference gene primer amplification. Some clones are missing from TCRdb's copy, which holds only in-frame ones; the method was immunoSEQ multiplex PCR. D and trimming were read from the DNA, whereas the V and J calls and clone size are those reported in that table. The repertoire consists of over 150,000 clones, with 79% occurring once and the leading ten covering around a fifth. The CDR3 contains 15 residues. Trimming took off 4 bases at V and 4 bases at J, with 15 bases between the two ends. The germline gives CDR1 SGHTS, CDR2 YDEGEE.

The chain carries TRBV5-8 and TRBJ2-1; D possibly corresponds to TRBD2 (5 bases). Sequenced: PBMCs or T cells enriched from blood (not recorded which). This clonotype was obtained from a woman between 65 and 79 years old in a cohort exposed to, infected with or recovered from COVID-19 (not recorded which). The DNA of the CDR3 is TGTGCCAGCAGCCCGCCGCAGGAGGAGTACAATGAGCAGTTCTTC. Translated, it gives CASSPPQEEYNEQFF.